The sequence of this T cell receptor (delta chain) was determined in a study of gamma-delta chains in newborns, infants, children. TCRdb called clones from the reads again using CATT. The table lists under 8,000 delta-chain clones, about 2% of them singletons. In its sample, this clone ranks as medium-sized (0.01 to 0.1%). In the same sample, other DNA sequences code for this CDR3. The origin of this receptor is a child who was a newborn, infant or young child, either healthy, febrile or measles-vaccinated (not recorded which). Sequencing was carried out using blood.

Here the CDR3 DNA reads TGTGCCTGTGACTACTGGGGGATACCAAGACTCTCCTGGGACACCCGACAGATGTTTTTC. This gives the protein CACDYWGIPRLSWDTRQMFF. The chain joins TRDV2 to TRDJ3; 12 bases line up with TRDD3. This CDR3 has 20 residues. From germline, CDR1 is GEAIGNYY and CDR2 EKD. V shed 3 bases, J shed 0 bases, and the junction held 8 bases outside the gene matches.